The T cell receptor (beta chain) under discussion was sequenced for a study of tumor-infiltrating lymphocytes in glioblastoma multiforme. The CDR3 sequence is 12 residues long. V was clipped by 11 bases and J by 7 bases, with 15 bases between them. CDR1 is SGHAT and CDR2 is FQNNGV in the germline V gene. TCR beta libraries were built from RNA through three nested multiplex PCR rounds using modified ARM-PCR. Unique molecular identifiers were not described for the libraries. TCRdb processed the multiplex PCR reads anew with MiXCR; each CDR3 protein has one entry. The table lists nearly 8,500 distinct CDR3 sequences, over 60% of them singletons.

The chain has TRBV11-2 and TRBJ2-1; TRBD2 is a possible D gene (5 bases). The material sequenced was brain tumor tissue. The sequence was obtained from a male donor with glioblastoma. CDR3 DNA: TGTGCCGGCATGGGAGAGCAAAATGAGCAGTTCTTC. This encodes CAGMGEQNEQFF.